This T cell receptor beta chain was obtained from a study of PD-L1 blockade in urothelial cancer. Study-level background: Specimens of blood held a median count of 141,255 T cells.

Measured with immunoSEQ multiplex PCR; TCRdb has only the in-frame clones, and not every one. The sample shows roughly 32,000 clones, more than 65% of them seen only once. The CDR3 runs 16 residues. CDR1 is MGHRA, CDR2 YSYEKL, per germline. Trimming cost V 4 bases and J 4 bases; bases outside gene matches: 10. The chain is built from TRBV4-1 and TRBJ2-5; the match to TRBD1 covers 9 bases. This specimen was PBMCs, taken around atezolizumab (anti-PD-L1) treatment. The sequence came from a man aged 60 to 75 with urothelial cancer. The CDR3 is CASSLIPGQGRETQYF. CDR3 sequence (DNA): TGCGCCAGCAGCCTTATCCCGGGACAGGGTCGAGAGACCCAGTACTTC.